This T cell receptor (beta chain) appears in the sequencing data of a study of shared clonotypes between healthy human individuals. Study observations and caveats: When naive CD4 clonotypes were compared across a few donors, approximately 5% were shared.

When replicate PCRs were run on sorted subsets, they used 200 ng DNA, about 30,000 T cell genomes. Some clones are missing from TCRdb's copy, which holds only in-frame ones; the method was immunoSEQ multiplex PCR. The sample contains over 800,000 clones, about 91% of which appear only once. Naive-designated CD8 cells lacked CD45RO, were positively enriched for CCR7, and omitted terminally differentiated effector memory CD45RA+ cells. Of note for this clone: The antigen remains unidentified.

Trimming left V 3 bases short and J 5 bases short, with 8 bases between. The CDR3 runs 12 residues. From germline, CDR1 is SGHTA and CDR2 FQGNSA. This TCR came from a man aged 25-45 years in good health. The rearrangement uses TRBV7-2 and TRBJ2-7; D not resolved. Sequencing was done on a sample of naive CD8+ T cells sorted from blood. The CDR3 DNA sequence: TGTGCCAGCAGCTTGGGTAGGGACGAGCAGTACTTC. It encodes CASSLGRDEQYF. Based on the CDR3 plus reference TRBV7-2 and TRBJ2-7, the full variable domain is GAGVSQSPSNKVTEKGKDVELRCDPISGHTALYWYRQSLGQGLEFLIYFQGNSAPDKSGLPSDRFSAERTGGSVSTLTIQRTQQEDSAVYLCASSLGRDEQYFGPGTRLTVT.